Below, 20 T cell receptor beta chains from the same sample are listed, as sequenced in a study of blood T cell repertoires in COVID-19. Using immunoSEQ multiplex PCR, the repertoire was profiled, and TCRdb retains in-frame clones only, with some absent. Among 100,000 to 150,000 clones listed, around 63% were seen once. Sequences were obtained from peripheral blood. Receptors were obtained from a woman aged 70-85 years with acute or convalescent COVID-19.

This clone was detected once. The chain links TRBV4-1 to TRBJ2-3; a possible D gene is TRBD2 (5 bases). V was cut by 1 base and J by 2 bases, with 7 bases left in between. CDR3 length equals 14 residues. The germline V gene encodes CDR1 MGHRA and CDR2 YSYEKL. CDR3 amino acids: CASSQGGHTDTQYF. CDR3 bases: TGCGCCAGCAGCCAAGGAGGGCACACAGATACGCAGTATTTT.

V usage is TRBV7-2 and J usage is TRBJ2-3; 8 nucleotides match TRBD2. The CDR3 has 15 amino acids. V shed 0 bases, J shed 7 bases, and the junction held 6 bases outside the gene matches. The germline V gene has CDR1 SGHTA and CDR2 FQGNSA. CDR3 loop: CASSLASGGPHTQYF. CDR3 nucleotide sequence: TGTGCCAGCAGCTTAGCCAGCGGGGGACCTCATACGCAGTATTTT.

The CDR3: CASSHLAGQANEQFF. As DNA, the CDR3 is TGTGCCAGCAGCCACTTGGCGGGACAGGCCAATGAGCAGTTCTTC. The chain couples TRBV3-1 (or the pseudogene TRBV3-2) to TRBJ2-1; TRBD1 agrees at 8 bases. V dropped 3 bases and J dropped 6; count of bases not matched to a gene: 7. This CDR3 is 15 amino acids long. CDR1 and CDR2 (germline): LGHDT, YNNKEL (reference sequence).

J is TRBJ2-6 and V is TRBV5-1; no definite D call. The V and J ends lost 4 bases and 0 bases respectively, with 11 bases between them. Germline CDR1 and CDR2: SGHRS and YFSETQ. The CDR3 is 16 amino acids. CDR3 DNA: TGCGCCAGCAGCCTCGGGTCGCACTCTGGGGCCAACGTCCTGACTTTC. It yields the protein CASSLGSHSGANVLTF.

The chain couples TRBV18 to TRBJ2-7, with 12 bases matching TRBD2. CDR1 and CDR2 from the germline V gene are KGHSH and LQKENI. The CDR3 consists of 15 residues. Losses at the gene ends were 3 bases for V and 6 bases for J; bases not matched to a gene: 6. CDR3 sequence: CASSPRETSGSEQYF. The CDR3 region has the DNA TGTGCCAGCTCACCGAGAGAGACTAGCGGGAGCGAGCAGTACTTC.

This clone was seen once. The V gene is TRBV5-1, the J gene TRBJ2-7, with D possibly being TRBD1 (6 bases). Trimming pared 0 bases from V and 5 bases from J, leaving 15 bases between. Germline CDR1 is SGHRS and CDR2 is YFSETQ. This CDR3 has 15 amino acids. The CDR3 loop is CASSLEYRDIHEQYF. CDR3 coding DNA: TGCGCCAGCAGCTTGGAATACCGGGACATACACGAGCAGTACTTC. The full variable domain, rest sourced from reference TRBV5-1 and TRBJ2-7, is KAGVTQTPRYLIKTRGQQVTLSCSPISGHRSVSWYQQTPGQGLQFLFEYFSETQRNKGNFPGRFSGRQFSNSRSEMNVSTLELGDSALYLCASSLEYRDIHEQYFGPGTRLTVT.

The chain combines TRBV5-4 with TRBJ1-2; a weak D match, TRBD1 (6 bases). Germline V gene sequence: CDR1 SGHNT, CDR2 YYREEE (reference sequence). Trimming pared 5 bases from V and 3 bases from J, leaving 17 bases between. The CDR3 is made up of 15 amino acids. CDR3 DNA sequence: TGTGCCAGCAGGGCTTGGGGGTGGACAGACTATGGCTACACCTTC. This translates into CASRAWGWTDYGYTF.

In this sample, this clone turned up once. This chain uses TRBV21-1 with TRBJ2-5; TRBD2 is the table's D call and was not checked against the DNA. TRBV21-1 is a pseudogene. This CDR3 is built from 19 residues. CDR3 protein: CASSKVKPVTSGVGETQYF. In nucleotides, the CDR3 is TGTGCCAGCAGCAAAGTCAAGCCGGTGACTAGCGGGGTTGGAGAGACCCAGTACTTC.

The chain carries TRBV5-5 and TRBJ2-1; the D gene is possibly TRBD2 (7 bases). Trimming left V 2 bases short and J 6 bases short, with 15 bases between. The CDR3 covers 15 residues. Looked up from germline, CDR1 is SGHKS and CDR2 is YYEKEE (reference sequence). This CDR3 is CASSLMGGPLNEQFF. DNA for the CDR3: TGTGCCAGCAGCTTAATGGGGGGGCCCCTCAATGAGCAGTTCTTC.

The rearrangement links TRBV6-6 to TRBJ2-7; no reliable D call. The CDR3 loop spans 12 amino acids. The germline V gene has CDR1 MNHNY and CDR2 SVGAGI (reference sequence). V shed 6 bases and J shed 1 base, with 7 bases lying between them. The CDR3 sequence is CASSPLSYEQYF. In DNA form, the CDR3 reads TGTGCCAGCAGCCCCCTATCCTACGAGCAGTACTTC.

The V call is TRBV30, the J call TRBJ1-5; D gene ambiguous. This CDR3 is 13 amino acids long. Trimming removed 3 bases from V and 2 bases from J, with 8 bases in between. CDR1 and CDR2 from the germline V gene are GTSNPN and SVGIG (reference sequence). CDR3 sequence: CAWSLKGNQPQHF. The CDR3 coding sequence is TGTGCCTGGAGCCTAAAAGGCAATCAGCCCCAGCATTTT.

The chain links TRBV2 to TRBJ1-5, with D maybe TRBD1 (6 bases). CDR3 size: 15 residues. Germline assignment: CDR1 SNHLY and CDR2 FYNNEI. V lost 1 base, J lost 5 bases, and 12 bases lay in between. The CDR3 sequence is CASSEGEGGYQPQHF. CDR3 DNA sequence: TGTGCCAGCAGTGAAGGGGAGGGGGGGTATCAGCCCCAGCATTTT.

The chain uses TRBV19 and TRBJ1-1; weak D call: TRBD1 (5 bases). There are 14 residues in the CDR3. V was clipped by 3 bases and J by 5 bases, with 13 bases between them. CDR1 is LNHDA, CDR2 SQIVND, per germline (reference sequence). CDR3 amino acids: CASSISDRWTEAFF. For the CDR3, the DNA is TGTGCCAGTAGTATCTCAGACAGATGGACTGAAGCTTTCTTT. The full variable domain, with the rest looked up from reference TRBV19 and TRBJ1-1, is DGGITQSPKYLFRKEGQNVTLSCEQNLNHDAMYWYRQDPGQGLRLIYYSQIVNDFQKGDIAEGYSVSREKKESFPLTVTSAQKNPTAFYLCASSISDRWTEAFFGQGTRLTVV.

The chain uses TRBV23-1 and TRBJ1-2; no reliable D call. TRBV23-1 is an ORF, with its function uncertain. The CDR3 runs 12 residues. The germline V and J ends were trimmed by 0 bases and 8 bases, with 7 bases remaining between them. The CDR3 spells CASSQSFVGYTF. The CDR3 DNA reads as TGCGCCAGCAGTCAATCTTTTGTAGGCTACACCTTC.

The chain has TRBV6-6 and TRBJ2-2, with D possibly matching TRBD1 (6 bases). The germline gives CDR1 MNHNY, CDR2 SVGAGI (reference sequence). Trimming pared 5 bases from V and 4 bases from J, leaving 8 bases between. This CDR3 spans 13 amino acids. CDR3 residues: CASSDRRTGELFF. CDR3 sequence (DNA): TGTGCCAGCAGTGACAGGCGCACCGGGGAGCTGTTTTTT.

CDR3 protein: CASSLRGQGIGNTIYF. In nucleotides, the CDR3 is TGTGCCAGCAGCCTTCGTGGACAGGGGATTGGAAACACCATATATTTT. This chain joins TRBV14 and TRBJ1-3; TRBD1 aligns across 9 bases. Per the germline V gene, CDR1 is SGHDN and CDR2 is FVKESK. The V and J ends lost 4 bases and 3 bases, in that order; junction bases with no gene match: 7. This CDR3 has 16 amino acids.

This chain joins TRBV6-5 and TRBJ2-5; 8 bases are shared with TRBD2. With V trimmed by 6 bases and J by 4 bases, 10 bases remained unmatched. The CDR3 contains 15 residues. Germline-derived CDR1 and CDR2 are MNHEY and SVGAGI. In DNA, the CDR3 is TGTGCCAGCAGCCCGACTAGCGCCCCAATAGAGACCCAGTACTTC. It specifies CASSPTSAPIETQYF.

The chain combines TRBV27 with TRBJ2-3; TRBD1 matches 9 bases. The length of the CDR3 is 13 residues. J lost 9 bases, V lost 4 bases, and 5 bases had no gene match. CDR1 MNHEY and CDR2 SMNVEV come from the germline V gene (reference sequence). CDR3 residues: CASSSLGQGTQYF. DNA for the CDR3: TGTGCCAGCAGTTCCCTGGGACAGGGAACGCAGTATTTT.

The chain combines TRBV6-2 or TRBV6-3 with TRBJ1-2, with D uncertain. Between the trimmed V and J ends, which lost 5 bases and 2 bases, there was a span of 15 bases. The germline CDR1 and CDR2 sequences are MNHEY and SVGEGT. There are 15 residues in the CDR3. CDR3 sequence (DNA): TGTGCCAGCAGTCCCCACGCGGCGGAGAACTATGGCTACACCTTC. Translation: CASSPHAAENYGYTF.

This sequence joins TRBV5-5 and TRBJ2-7; D may be TRBD1 (8 bases). CDR3 length equals 16 residues. Looked up from germline, CDR1 is SGHKS and CDR2 is YYEKEE (reference sequence). Trimming shortened V by 4 bases and J by 0 bases, and 17 bases separated the two germline ends. The CDR3 DNA reads TGTGCCAGCAGCAACGGACAGGGACTACGCTCCTACGAGCAGTACTTC. It encodes CASSNGQGLRSYEQYF.